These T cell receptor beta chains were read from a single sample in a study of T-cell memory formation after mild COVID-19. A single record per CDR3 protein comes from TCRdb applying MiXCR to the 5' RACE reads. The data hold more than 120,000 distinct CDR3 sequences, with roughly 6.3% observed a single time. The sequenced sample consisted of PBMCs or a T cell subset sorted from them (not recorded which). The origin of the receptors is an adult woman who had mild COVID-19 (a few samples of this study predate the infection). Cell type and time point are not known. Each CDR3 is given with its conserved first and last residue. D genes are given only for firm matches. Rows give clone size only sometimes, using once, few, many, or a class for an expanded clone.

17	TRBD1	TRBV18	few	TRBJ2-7	CASSPQRGTASSYEQYF	TGTGCCAGCTCACCGCAGCGTGGGACAGCTTCTTCCTACGAGCAGTACTTC
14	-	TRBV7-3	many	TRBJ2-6	CASRPVGGANVLTF	TGTGCCAGCAGGCCCGTTGGGGGGGCCAACGTCCTGACTTTC
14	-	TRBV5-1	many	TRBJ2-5	CASSLNVLGQTQYF	TGCGCCAGCAGCTTGAACGTCCTCGGCCAGACCCAGTACTTC
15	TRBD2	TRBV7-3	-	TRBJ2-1	CASSLAGTTDGEQFF	TGTGCCAGCAGCCTGGCAGGGACTACGGATGGTGAGCAGTTCTTC
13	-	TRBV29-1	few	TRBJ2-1	CSGGWTEYNEQFF	TGCAGCGGTGGGTGGACAGAATACAATGAGCAGTTCTTC
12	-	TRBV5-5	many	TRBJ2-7	CASSFEGNEQYF	TGTGCCAGCAGCTTTGAGGGGAACGAGCAGTACTTC
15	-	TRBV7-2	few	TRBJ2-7	CASRRGGYPYEEQYF	TGTGCCAGCAGACGAGGGGGGTATCCCTACGAGGAGCAGTACTTC
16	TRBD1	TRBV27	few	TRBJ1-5	CASSLHAGTGNQPQHF	TGTGCCAGCAGTCTTCATGCCGGGACAGGGAATCAGCCCCAGCATTTT
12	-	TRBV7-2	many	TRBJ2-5	CASSLQGETQYF	TGTGCCAGCAGCTTACAGGGGGAGACCCAGTACTTC
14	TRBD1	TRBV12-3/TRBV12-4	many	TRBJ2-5	CASTTGGGGETQYF	TGTGCCAGCACAACAGGGGGAGGAGGGGAGACCCAGTACTTC
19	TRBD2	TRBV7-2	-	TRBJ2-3	CASSSNGATSGESTDTQYF	TGTGCCAGCAGCTCCAATGGGGCCACTAGCGGGGAAAGCACAGATACGCAGTATTTT
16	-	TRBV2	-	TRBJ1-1	CASRDWGQGTQREAFF	TGTGCCAGCAGAGATTGGGGGCAGGGCACCCAGAGGGAAGCTTTCTTT
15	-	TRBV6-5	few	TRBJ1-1	CASSRRPPSNTEAFF	TGTGCCAGCAGCCGACGCCCTCCCTCTAACACTGAAGCCTTCTTT
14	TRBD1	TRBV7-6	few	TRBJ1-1	CASGRDRANTEAFF	TGTGCCAGCGGTAGGGACAGGGCGAACACTGAAGCTTTCTTT
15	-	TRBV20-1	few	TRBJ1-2	CSAGPGQPLVYGYTF	TGCAGTGCTGGGCCAGGGCAGCCGCTTGTCTATGGCTACACCTTC
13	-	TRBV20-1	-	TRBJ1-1	CSARDPRHLEAFF	TGCAGTGCTAGAGACCCCCGTCACCTTGAAGCTTTCTTT
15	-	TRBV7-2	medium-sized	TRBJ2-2	CASSARLGGDGELFF	TGTGCCAGCAGCGCCCGACTAGGAGGGGACGGGGAGCTGTTTTTT
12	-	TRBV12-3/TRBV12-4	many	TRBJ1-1	CATAKRGAEAFF	TGTGCCACGGCAAAACGGGGTGCTGAAGCTTTCTTT
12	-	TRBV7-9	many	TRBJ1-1	CASRSNRAEAFF	TGTGCCAGCAGGTCGAACAGGGCTGAAGCTTTCTTT
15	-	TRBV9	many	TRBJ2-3	CASSPVGAPTDTQYF	TGTGCCAGCAGCCCCGTCGGGGCTCCCACAGATACGCAGTATTTT
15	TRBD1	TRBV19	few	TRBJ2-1	CASRRQGLPDNEQFF	TGTGCCAGTAGGCGACAGGGGCTCCCGGACAATGAGCAGTTCTTC
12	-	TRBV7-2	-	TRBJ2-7	CASSGVIYEQYF	TGTGCCAGCAGCGGGGTAATCTACGAGCAGTACTTC
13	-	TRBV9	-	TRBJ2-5	CASSVDVGETQYF	TGTGCCAGCAGCGTAGATGTAGGTGAGACCCAGTACTTC
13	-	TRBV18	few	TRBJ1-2	CASSPGGHYGYTF	TGTGCCAGCTCACCAGGGGGACACTATGGCTACACCTTC
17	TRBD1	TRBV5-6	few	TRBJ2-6	CASSWGQYPSGANVLTF	TGTGCCAGCAGCTGGGGACAGTACCCCTCTGGGGCCAACGTCCTGACTTTC
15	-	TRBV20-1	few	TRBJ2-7	CSAGSGNNANYEQYF	TGCAGTGCCGGTAGCGGAAATAACGCCAACTACGAGCAGTACTTC
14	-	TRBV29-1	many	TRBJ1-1	CSVAWAGMNTEAFF	TGCAGCGTTGCATGGGCAGGCATGAACACTGAAGCTTTCTTT
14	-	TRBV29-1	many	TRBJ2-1	CSVQAGTSYNEQFF	TGCAGCGTTCAAGCAGGGACCTCCTACAATGAGCAGTTCTTC
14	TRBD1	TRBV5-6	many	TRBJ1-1	CASSADRANTEAFF	TGTGCCAGCAGCGCGGACAGGGCCAACACTGAAGCTTTCTTT
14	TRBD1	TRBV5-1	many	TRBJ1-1	CASSRDREGTEAFF	TGCGCCAGCAGCCGCGACAGGGAAGGCACTGAAGCTTTCTTT
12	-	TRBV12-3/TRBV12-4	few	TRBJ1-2	CASTGSNYGYTF	TGTGCCAGCACAGGGTCAAACTATGGCTACACCTTC
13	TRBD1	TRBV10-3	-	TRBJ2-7	CATRDRDSYEQYF	TGTGCCACCAGGGACAGGGATTCCTACGAGCAGTACTTC
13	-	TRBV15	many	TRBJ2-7	CATSRDREYEQYF	TGTGCCACCAGCAGAGATCGAGAATACGAGCAGTACTTC
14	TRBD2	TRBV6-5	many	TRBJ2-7	CASSPAGDVNEQYF	TGTGCCAGCAGCCCAGCGGGAGATGTCAACGAGCAGTACTTC
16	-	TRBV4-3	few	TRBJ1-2	CASSQKQIDRNYGYTF	TGCGCCAGCAGCCAAAAACAAATCGACCGTAACTATGGCTACACCTTC